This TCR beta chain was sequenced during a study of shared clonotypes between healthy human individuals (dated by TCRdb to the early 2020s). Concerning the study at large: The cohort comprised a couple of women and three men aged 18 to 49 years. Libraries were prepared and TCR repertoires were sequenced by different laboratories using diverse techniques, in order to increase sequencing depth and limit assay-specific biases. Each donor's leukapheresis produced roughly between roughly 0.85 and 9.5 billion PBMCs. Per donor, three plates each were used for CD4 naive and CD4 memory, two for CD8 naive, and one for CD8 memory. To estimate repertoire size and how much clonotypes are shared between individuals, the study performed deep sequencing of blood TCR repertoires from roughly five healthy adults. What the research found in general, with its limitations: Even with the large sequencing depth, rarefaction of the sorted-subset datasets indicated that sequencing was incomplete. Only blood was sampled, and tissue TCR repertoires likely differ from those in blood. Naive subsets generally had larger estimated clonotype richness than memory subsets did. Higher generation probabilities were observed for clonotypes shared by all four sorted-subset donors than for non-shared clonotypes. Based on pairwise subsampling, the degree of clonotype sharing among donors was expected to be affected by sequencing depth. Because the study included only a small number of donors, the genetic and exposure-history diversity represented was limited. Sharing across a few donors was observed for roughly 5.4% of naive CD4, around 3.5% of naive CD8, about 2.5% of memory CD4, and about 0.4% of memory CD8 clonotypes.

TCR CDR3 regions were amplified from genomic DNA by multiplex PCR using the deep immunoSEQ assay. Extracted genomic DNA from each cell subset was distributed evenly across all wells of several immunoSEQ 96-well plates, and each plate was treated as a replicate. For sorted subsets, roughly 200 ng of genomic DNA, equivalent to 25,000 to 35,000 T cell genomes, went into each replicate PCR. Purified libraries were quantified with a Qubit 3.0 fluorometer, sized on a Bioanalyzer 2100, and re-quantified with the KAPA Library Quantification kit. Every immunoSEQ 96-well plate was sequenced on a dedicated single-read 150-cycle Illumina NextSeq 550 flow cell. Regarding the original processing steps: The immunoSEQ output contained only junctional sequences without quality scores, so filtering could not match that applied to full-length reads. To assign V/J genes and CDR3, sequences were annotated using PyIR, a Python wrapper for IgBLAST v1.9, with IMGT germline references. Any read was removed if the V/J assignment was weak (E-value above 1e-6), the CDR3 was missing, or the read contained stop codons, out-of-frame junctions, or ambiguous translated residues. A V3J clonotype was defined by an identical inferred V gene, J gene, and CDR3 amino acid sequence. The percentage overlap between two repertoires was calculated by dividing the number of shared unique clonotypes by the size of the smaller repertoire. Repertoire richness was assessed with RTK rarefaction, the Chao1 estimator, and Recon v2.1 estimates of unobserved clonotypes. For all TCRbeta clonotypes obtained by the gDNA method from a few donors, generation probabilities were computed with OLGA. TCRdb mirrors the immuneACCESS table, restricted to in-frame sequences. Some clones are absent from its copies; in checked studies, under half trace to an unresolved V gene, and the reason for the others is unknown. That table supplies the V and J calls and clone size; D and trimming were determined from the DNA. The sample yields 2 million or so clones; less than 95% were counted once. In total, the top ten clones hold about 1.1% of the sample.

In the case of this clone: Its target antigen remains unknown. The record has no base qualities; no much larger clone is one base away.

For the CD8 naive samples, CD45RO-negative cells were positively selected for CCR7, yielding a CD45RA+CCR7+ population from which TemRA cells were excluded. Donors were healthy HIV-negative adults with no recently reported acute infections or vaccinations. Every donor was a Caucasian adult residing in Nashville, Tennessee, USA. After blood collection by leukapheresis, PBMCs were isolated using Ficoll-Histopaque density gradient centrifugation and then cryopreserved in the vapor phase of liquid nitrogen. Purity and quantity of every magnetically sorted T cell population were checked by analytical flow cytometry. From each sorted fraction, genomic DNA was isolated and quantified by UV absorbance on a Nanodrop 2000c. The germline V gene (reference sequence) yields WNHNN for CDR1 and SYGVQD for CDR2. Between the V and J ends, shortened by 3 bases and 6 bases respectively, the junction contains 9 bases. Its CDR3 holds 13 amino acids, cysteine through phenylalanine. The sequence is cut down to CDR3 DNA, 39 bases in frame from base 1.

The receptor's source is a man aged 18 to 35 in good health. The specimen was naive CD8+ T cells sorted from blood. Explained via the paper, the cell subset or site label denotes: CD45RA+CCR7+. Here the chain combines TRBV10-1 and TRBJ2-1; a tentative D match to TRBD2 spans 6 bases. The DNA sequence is TGCGCCAGCAGTGAACATAGCGGCAATGAGCAGTTCTTC. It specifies CASSEHSGNEQFF.